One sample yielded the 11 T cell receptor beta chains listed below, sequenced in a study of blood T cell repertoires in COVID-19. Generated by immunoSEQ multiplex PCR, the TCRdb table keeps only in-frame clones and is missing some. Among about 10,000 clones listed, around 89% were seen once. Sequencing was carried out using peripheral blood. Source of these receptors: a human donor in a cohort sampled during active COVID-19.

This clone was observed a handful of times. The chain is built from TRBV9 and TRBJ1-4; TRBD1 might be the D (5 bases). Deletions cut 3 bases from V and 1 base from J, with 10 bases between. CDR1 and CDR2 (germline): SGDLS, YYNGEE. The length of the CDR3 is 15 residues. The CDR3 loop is CASSEQGLTNEKLFF. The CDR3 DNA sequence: TGTGCCAGCAGCGAGCAGGGTCTAACTAATGAAAAACTGTTTTTT.

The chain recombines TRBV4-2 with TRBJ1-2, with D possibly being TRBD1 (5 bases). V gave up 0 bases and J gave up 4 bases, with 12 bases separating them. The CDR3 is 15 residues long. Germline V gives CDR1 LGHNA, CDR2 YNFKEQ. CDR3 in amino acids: CASSQEAGLGYGYTF. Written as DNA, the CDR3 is TGTGCCAGCAGCCAAGAGGCAGGGTTAGGCTATGGCTACACCTTC.

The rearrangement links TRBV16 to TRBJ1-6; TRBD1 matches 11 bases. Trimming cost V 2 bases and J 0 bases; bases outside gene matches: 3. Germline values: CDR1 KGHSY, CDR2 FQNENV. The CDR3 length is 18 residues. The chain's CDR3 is CASSQGDRGSSYNSPLHF. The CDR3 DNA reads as TGTGCCAGCAGCCAAGGGGACAGGGGGAGCTCCTATAATTCACCCCTCCACTTT.

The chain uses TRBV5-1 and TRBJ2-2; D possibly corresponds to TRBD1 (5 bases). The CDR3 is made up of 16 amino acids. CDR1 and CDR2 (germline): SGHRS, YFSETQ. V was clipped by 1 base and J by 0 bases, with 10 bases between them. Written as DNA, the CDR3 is TGCGCCAGCAGCTTGAGGGGCCACTCGAACACCGGGGAGCTGTTTTTT. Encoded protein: CASSLRGHSNTGELFF.

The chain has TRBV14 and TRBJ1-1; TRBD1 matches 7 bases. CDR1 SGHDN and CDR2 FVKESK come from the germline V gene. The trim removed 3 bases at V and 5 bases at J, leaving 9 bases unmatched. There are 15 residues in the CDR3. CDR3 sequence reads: CASSQDSTTGTEAFF. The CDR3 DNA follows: TGTGCCAGCAGCCAGGACTCGACGACAGGGACTGAAGCTTTCTTT.

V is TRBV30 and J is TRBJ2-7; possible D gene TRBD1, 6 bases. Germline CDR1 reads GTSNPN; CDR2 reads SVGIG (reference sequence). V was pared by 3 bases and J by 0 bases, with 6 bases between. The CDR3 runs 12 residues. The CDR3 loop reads CAWRDSSYEQYF. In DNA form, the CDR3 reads TGTGCCTGGAGGGACAGCTCCTACGAGCAGTACTTC.

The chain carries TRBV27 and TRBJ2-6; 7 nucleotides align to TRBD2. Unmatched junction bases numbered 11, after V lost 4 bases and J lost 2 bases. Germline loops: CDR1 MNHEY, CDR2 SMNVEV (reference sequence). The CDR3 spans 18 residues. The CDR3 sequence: CASSSTAFRGAGANVLTF. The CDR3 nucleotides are TGTGCCAGCAGTTCGACAGCTTTTCGGGGGGCTGGGGCCAACGTCCTGACTTTC.

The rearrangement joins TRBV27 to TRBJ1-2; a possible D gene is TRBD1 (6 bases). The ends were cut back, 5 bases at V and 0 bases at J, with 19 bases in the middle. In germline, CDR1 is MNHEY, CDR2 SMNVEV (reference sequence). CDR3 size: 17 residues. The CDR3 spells CASSTKHRDRANYGYTF. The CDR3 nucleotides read TGTGCCAGCAGTACAAAACACAGGGATCGGGCTAACTATGGCTACACCTTC.

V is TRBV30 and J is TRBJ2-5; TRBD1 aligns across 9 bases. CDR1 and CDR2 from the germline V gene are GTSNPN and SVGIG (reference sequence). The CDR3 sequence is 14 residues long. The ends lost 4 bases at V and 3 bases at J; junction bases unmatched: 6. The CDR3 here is CAWNRGQGKETQYF. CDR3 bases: TGTGCCTGGAACAGGGGACAGGGAAAAGAGACCCAGTACTTC.

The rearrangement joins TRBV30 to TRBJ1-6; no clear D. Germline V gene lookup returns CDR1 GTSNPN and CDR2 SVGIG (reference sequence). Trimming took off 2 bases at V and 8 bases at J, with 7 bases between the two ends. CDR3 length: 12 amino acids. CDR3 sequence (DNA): TGTGCCTGGAGTTTCCCAGATTCACCCCTCCACTTT. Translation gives CAWSFPDSPLHF.

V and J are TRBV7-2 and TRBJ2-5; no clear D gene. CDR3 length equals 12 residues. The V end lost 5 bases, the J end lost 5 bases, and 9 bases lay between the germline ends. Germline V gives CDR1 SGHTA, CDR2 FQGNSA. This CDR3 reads CASSPYEETQYF. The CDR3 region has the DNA TGTGCCAGCAGCCCCTATGAGGAGACCCAGTACTTC.